These 24 T cell receptor beta chains came from one sample sequenced in a study of blood T cell repertoires in COVID-19. Data came from immunoSEQ multiplex PCR; TCRdb stores just in-frame clones and leaves some out. The table lists a few hundred thousand clones, 83% of them singletons. The sequencing sample was made of PBMCs or T cells enriched from blood (not recorded which). The receptors originated from a woman aged 50 to 60 who had recovered from COVID-19.

J is TRBJ1-3 and V is TRBV6-5, with D tentatively TRBD1 (6 bases). V gave up 6 bases and J gave up 3 bases, with 15 bases separating them. Germline assignment: CDR1 MNHEY and CDR2 SVGAGI. CDR3 length equals 15 residues. DNA for the CDR3: TGTGCCAGCAGGGGATCTACAGGGTTTGGAAACACCATATATTTT. Protein: CASRGSTGFGNTIYF.

About this clone: One end of the junction does not line up with germline, which may come from a read error. CDR3 coding DNA: TGTGCTAGCAGCCCCCGCGGGTCATTGAACACCGGGGAGCTGTTTTTT. It translates to CASSPRGSLNTGELFF. The chain has TRBV7-7 and TRBJ2-2, with a weak D call TRBD2 (5 bases). Germline assignment: CDR1 SSHAT and CDR2 FNYEAQ (reference sequence). This CDR3 is built from 16 residues.

V is TRBV11-2 and J is TRBJ1-2; D is undetermined. This CDR3 has 13 amino acids. V was pared by 3 bases and J by 1 base, with 6 bases between. The germline V gene encodes CDR1 SGHAT and CDR2 FQNNGV. The CDR3 coding sequence is TGTGCCAGCAGCTTCAGGCTTAACTATGGCTACACCTTC. Its translation is CASSFRLNYGYTF.

This clone was counted once. V gene TRBV24-1 combines with J gene TRBJ2-1; 12 bases are shared with TRBD2. Germline CDR1 KGHDR, CDR2 SFDVKD. The CDR3 loop spans 17 amino acids. Trimming took 4 bases from V and 0 from J; bases not matched to a gene: 3. CDR3: CATSDRTSGTSYNEQFF. In DNA, the CDR3 is TGTGCCACCAGTGACCGGACTAGCGGGACCTCCTACAATGAGCAGTTCTTC.

This clone showed up just a few times. Other nucleotide sequences from this sample produce the same CDR3. The rearrangement links TRBV18 to TRBJ1-1; D gene ambiguous. CDR1 is KGHSH, CDR2 LQKENI, per germline. Trimming removed 2 bases at V and 0 bases at J, with 4 bases between. The CDR3 runs to 13 residues. The CDR3 nucleotides are TGTGCCAGCTCACCATCCGTGAACACTGAAGCTTTCTTT. It yields the protein CASSPSVNTEAFF.

This clone was counted once. The rearrangement joins TRBV18 to TRBJ1-1; 8 positions agree with TRBD1. J was trimmed by 4 bases and V by 5 bases; bases with no gene match: 3. The CDR3 runs to 13 residues. The germline V gene has CDR1 KGHSH and CDR2 LQKENI. In DNA, the CDR3 is TGTGCCAGCTCAACTGACAGGGGCACTGAAGCTTTCTTT. This translates into CASSTDRGTEAFF.

The chain employs TRBV2 and TRBJ1-1; the match to TRBD1 covers 7 bases. This CDR3 is built from 17 residues. In germline, CDR1 is SNHLY, CDR2 FYNNEI. J was trimmed by 0 bases and V by 7 bases; bases with no gene match: 14. The CDR3 region has the DNA TGTGCCAGCATCTCACAGGGGCCTCTGACTGTGAACACTGAAGCTTTCTTT. Residues: CASISQGPLTVNTEAFF.

The chain recombines TRBV5-6 with TRBJ1-2; TRBD1 is a possible D gene (6 bases). The CDR3 covers 12 residues. Germline loops: CDR1 SGHDT, CDR2 YYEEEE. V gave up 4 bases and J gave up 6 bases, with 10 bases separating them. CDR3 sequence reads: CASSLDSHGYTF. CDR3 bases: TGTGCCAGCAGCCTGGACAGTCATGGCTACACCTTC.

This clone was found once. The rearrangement links TRBV15 to TRBJ2-2; tentatively, D is TRBD2 (6 bases). This CDR3 contains 19 residues. V dropped 2 bases and J dropped 6 bases, with 25 bases sitting between them. CDR1 and CDR2 (germline): LNHNV, YYDKDF (reference sequence). The CDR3 sequence is CATSRPPPGLLGSSGELFF. The CDR3 DNA reads TGTGCCACCAGCAGACCACCCCCGGGACTTCTCGGTTCCTCCGGGGAGCTGTTTTTT. The full variable domain, in which reference TRBV15 and TRBJ2-2 provide the parts outside the CDR3, is DAMVIQNPRYQVTQFGKPVTLSCSQTLNHNVMYWYQQKSSQAPKLLFHYYDKDFNNEADTPDNFQSRRPNTSFCFLDIRSPGLGDTAMYLCATSRPPPGLLGSSGELFFGEGSRLTVL.

This chain uses TRBV30 with TRBJ1-5; 9 nucleotides match TRBD1. The germline CDR1 and CDR2 sequences are GTSNPN and SVGIG (reference sequence). The CDR3 runs to 16 residues. V was clipped by 1 base and J by 6 bases; unmatched bases: 10. CDR3 sequence: CAWSGGQGGSGQPQHF. The CDR3 bases are TGTGCCTGGAGTGGGGGACAGGGAGGGTCGGGTCAGCCCCAGCATTTT.

The chain employs TRBV27 and TRBJ2-1; D is perhaps TRBD1 (7 bases). Trimming removed 3 bases at V and 8 bases at J, with 23 bases between. Germline lookup yields CDR1 MNHEY and CDR2 SMNVEV (reference sequence). This CDR3 is 17 amino acids long. The CDR3: CASSLISPAGGNHEQFF. In DNA, the CDR3 is TGTGCCAGCAGTTTGATTAGTCCGGCAGGGGGGAACCATGAGCAGTTCTTC.

This rearrangement joins TRBV5-1 to TRBJ2-1; TRBD2 aligns across 7 bases. The CDR3 is made up of 15 amino acids. Germline V lookup: CDR1 SGHRS, CDR2 YFSETQ. Trimming cost V 0 bases and J 2 bases; bases outside gene matches: 2. The CDR3 region has the DNA TGCGCCAGCAGCTTGGAGCGGGACGCCTACAATGAGCAGTTCTTC. It is translated as CASSLERDAYNEQFF. The variable domain in full, with the rest retrieved from reference TRBV5-1 and TRBJ2-1, is KAGVTQTPRYLIKTRGQQVTLSCSPISGHRSVSWYQQTPGQGLQFLFEYFSETQRNKGNFPGRFSGRQFSNSRSEMNVSTLELGDSALYLCASSLERDAYNEQFFGPGTRLTVL.

In this sample, this clone turned up once. The chain carries TRBV9 and TRBJ2-7; weak D call: TRBD1 (6 bases). V was pared by 0 bases and J by 7 bases, with 17 bases between. The CDR3 has 15 residues. Germline-derived CDR1 and CDR2 are SGDLS and YYNGEE. The CDR3 sequence: CASSVGTAPRGEQYF. The CDR3, as DNA: TGTGCCAGCAGCGTAGGAACGGCACCCAGGGGAGAGCAGTACTTC.

This chain connects TRBV5-1 to TRBJ1-1; the D is unclear. Trimming left V 5 bases short and J 0 bases short, with 17 bases between. Germline values: CDR1 SGHRS, CDR2 YFSETQ. The CDR3 has 16 residues. The CDR3 spells CASSPVLREMNTEAFF. The CDR3 DNA sequence: TGCGCCAGCAGTCCGGTTTTGCGCGAGATGAACACTGAAGCTTTCTTT.

The V call is TRBV13, the J call TRBJ1-4, with D possibly matching TRBD1 (5 bases). V shed 3 bases and J shed 8 bases, with 16 bases lying between them. The CDR3 has 15 amino acids. Germline CDR1 and CDR2: PRHDT and FYEKMQ (reference sequence). CDR3 region: CASSFSAGVGEKLFF. The CDR3 DNA reads TGTGCCAGCAGCTTCTCTGCGGGGGTAGGAGAAAAACTGTTTTTT.

The chain employs TRBV7-9 and TRBJ2-7; 8 positions agree with TRBD2. CDR1 is SEHNR, CDR2 FQNEAQ, per germline (reference sequence). V shed 2 bases, J shed 5 bases, and the junction held 8 bases outside the gene matches. CDR3 length: 15 amino acids. CDR3 DNA sequence: TGTGCCAGCAGCTTATTACCTAGCGGGTTCCACGAGCAGTACTTC. Protein: CASSLLPSGFHEQYF.

V usage is TRBV6-2 or TRBV6-3 and J usage is TRBJ1-1; the D is unclear. CDR3 length: 13 residues. The germline V gene has CDR1 MNHEY and CDR2 SVGEGT. Trimming stripped 0 bases from V and 5 bases from J, with 7 bases between. The CDR3 DNA reads as TGTGCCAGCAGTTACTCACGCGGGACTGAAGCTTTCTTT. Its protein product is CASSYSRGTEAFF.

The chain carries TRBV30 and TRBJ1-6; 9 nucleotides line up with TRBD1. Germline-derived CDR1 and CDR2 are GTSNPN and SVGIG (reference sequence). Trimming took 2 bases from V and 8 from J; bases not matched to a gene: 7. The CDR3 covers 15 residues. The CDR3 reads CAWSLTGGLDSPLHF. The CDR3 coding sequence is TGTGCCTGGAGTCTCACAGGGGGCCTTGATTCACCCCTCCACTTT.

The rearrangement links TRBV7-3 to TRBJ2-1, with 9 bases lining up with TRBD2. This CDR3 comprises 14 residues. Trimming removed 5 bases from V and 8 bases from J; junction bases left unmatched: 7. Germline values: CDR1 SGHTA, CDR2 FQGTGA. Here the CDR3 DNA reads TGTGCCAGCAGCCCCGGGACTAGCATGGATGAGCAGTTCTTC. Amino acids: CASSPGTSMDEQFF.

This clone occurred once. The V call is TRBV7-9, the J call TRBJ1-4; D is possibly TRBD1 (6 bases). This CDR3 is built from 14 residues. Trimming stripped 1 base from V and 7 bases from J, with 10 bases between. CDR1 and CDR2 from the germline V gene are SEHNR and FQNEAQ (reference sequence). CDR3: CASSLVGAREKLFF. The DNA of the CDR3 is TGTGCCAGCAGCTTAGTGGGGGCTCGTGAAAAACTGTTTTTT.

The chain links TRBV24-1 to TRBJ1-3; 9 nucleotides match TRBD1. Germline V gene data show CDR1 as KGHDR and CDR2 as SFDVKD. The J segment lost 0 bases and the V segment lost 7 bases, leaving 12 bases of the junction unmatched. CDR3 length: 18 residues. CDR3 region: CATSPGQGLFSSGNTIYF. The CDR3 coding sequence is TGTGCCACCAGCCCGGGACAGGGCTTATTCTCCTCTGGAAACACCATATATTTT.

The chain combines TRBV27 with TRBJ1-2; TRBD1 agrees at 8 bases. With 6 bases clipped from V and 4 bases from J, the junction kept 7 bases outside the gene matches. The germline gives CDR1 MNHEY, CDR2 SMNVEV (reference sequence). This CDR3 contains 14 residues. In nucleotides, the CDR3 is TGTGCCAGCAGCACCGGGACAGGACCCTATGGCTACACCTTC. Its protein is CASSTGTGPYGYTF.

The chain combines TRBV6-5 with TRBJ2-3; no clear D. Per germline, CDR1 MNHEY and CDR2 SVGAGI. V was cut by 6 bases and J by 6 bases, with 7 bases left in between. The CDR3 consists of 11 residues. The CDR3 coding sequence is TGTGCCAGCAGACTCCGGGATACGCAGTATTTT. Protein: CASRLRDTQYF.

The chain employs TRBV6-5 and TRBJ1-2, with D possibly being TRBD1 (5 bases). The CDR3 spans 15 residues. Per the germline V gene, CDR1 is MNHEY and CDR2 is SVGAGI. V dropped 7 bases and J dropped 1 base, with 16 bases sitting between them. CDR3 in amino acids: CASKGRDGNNYGYTF. CDR3 in DNA: TGTGCCAGCAAGGGGAGGGACGGCAATAACTATGGCTACACCTTC.